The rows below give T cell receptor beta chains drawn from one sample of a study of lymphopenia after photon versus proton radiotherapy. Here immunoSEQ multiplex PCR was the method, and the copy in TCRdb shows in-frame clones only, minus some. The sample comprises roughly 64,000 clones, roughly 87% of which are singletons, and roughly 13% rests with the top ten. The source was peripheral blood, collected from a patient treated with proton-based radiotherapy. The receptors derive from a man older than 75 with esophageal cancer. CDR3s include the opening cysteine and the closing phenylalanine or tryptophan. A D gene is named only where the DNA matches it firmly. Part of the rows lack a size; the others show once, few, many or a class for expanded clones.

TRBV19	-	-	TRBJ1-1	TGTGCCAGTAGTATACAACAGGGCACTGAAGCTTTCTTT	CASSIQQGTEAFF
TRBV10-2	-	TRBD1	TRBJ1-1	TGCGCCAGCGGGACAGGGGGCTGGACTGAAGCTTTCTTT	CASGTGGWTEAFF
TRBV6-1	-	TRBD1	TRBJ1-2	TGTGCCAGCAGTCCTCGGACAGGGGGGTTTTATGGCTACACCTTC	CASSPRTGGFYGYTF
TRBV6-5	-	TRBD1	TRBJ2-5	TGTGCCAGCAGTCCATGGGACAGGTCAGAAGAGACCCAGTACTTC	CASSPWDRSEETQYF
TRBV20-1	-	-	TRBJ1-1	TGCAGTGCCGCTGGGCGGACTGAAGCTTTCTTT	CSAAGRTEAFF
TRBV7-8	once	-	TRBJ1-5	TGTGCCAGCAGCAGCATTAATCAGCCCCAGCATTTT	CASSSINQPQHF
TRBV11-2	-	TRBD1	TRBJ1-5	TGTGCCAGCAGCGACACTAGGGACAGGGCCAATCAGCCCCAGCATTTT	CASSDTRDRANQPQHF
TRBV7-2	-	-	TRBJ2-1	TGTGCCAGCAGCTTAGTCCAAGTAGGTGAGCAGTTCTTC	CASSLVQVGEQFF
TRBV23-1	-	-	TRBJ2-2	TGCGCCAGCAGAAACCCCCCCAGGACAGAGTCCAGCACCGGGGAGCTGTTTTTT	CASRNPPRTESSTGELFF
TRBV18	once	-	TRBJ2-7	TGTGCCAGCTCACCCTACCCCGCGACGAATCAGGGAGCCTACGAGCAGTACTTC	CASSPYPATNQGAYEQYF
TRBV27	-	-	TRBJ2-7	TGTGCCAGCAGTTTCCTGGGCAGTAACTACGAGCAGTACTTC	CASSFLGSNYEQYF
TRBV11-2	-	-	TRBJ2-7	TGTGCCAGCAGCCCCGGGCCCAACAGGCAGTACTTC	CASSPGPNRQYF
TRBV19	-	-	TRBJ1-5	TGTGCCAGTAGTATACAGGGCCCCGGTCAGCCCCAGCATTTT	CASSIQGPGQPQHF
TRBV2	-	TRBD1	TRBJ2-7	TGTGCCAGCAGTGGGGACAGGGGGAGCTCCTACGAGCAGTACTTC	CASSGDRGSSYEQYF
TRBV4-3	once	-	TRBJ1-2	TGCGCCAGCAGCCCCCGGGTCGACGCCGCTAACTATGGCTACACCTTC	CASSPRVDAANYGYTF
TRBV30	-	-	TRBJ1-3	TGTGCCTGGAGTGGGGTTGCCGCTGGAAACACCATATATTTT	CAWSGVAAGNTIYF
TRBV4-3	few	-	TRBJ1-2	TGCGCCAGCAGCCAGGGGCGGGGCTACACCTTC	CASSQGRGYTF
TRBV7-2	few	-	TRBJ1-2	TGTGCCAGCAGCTTGGACCCCGGCGGGGGCTACACCTTC	CASSLDPGGGYTF
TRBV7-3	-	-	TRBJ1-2	TGTGCCAGCAGCTTATCCGGGGCAGGGGATACGGATGGCTACACCTTC	CASSLSGAGDTDGYTF
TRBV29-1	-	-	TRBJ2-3	TGCAGCGTTGGTTGGGACCGCAGCACAGATACGCAGTATTTT	CSVGWDRSTDTQYF
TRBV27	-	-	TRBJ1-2	TGTGCCAGCAGTTTATCGGGTGGAGGGCGAGGTGGCTACACCTTC	CASSLSGGGRGGYTF
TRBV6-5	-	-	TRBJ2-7	TGTGCCAGCAGTTACGGAACCTTAACCTACGAGCAGTACTTC	CASSYGTLTYEQYF
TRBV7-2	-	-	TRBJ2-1	TGTGCCAGCAGCTTAGACAACAATGAGCAGTTCTTC	CASSLDNNEQFF
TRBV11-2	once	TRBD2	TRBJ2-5	TGTGCCAGCAGCCCCGGGACTAGCGGAGAGAGAGAGACCCAGTACTTC	CASSPGTSGERETQYF
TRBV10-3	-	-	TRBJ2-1	TGTGCCATCAGGCCGGGGAAGGGGGCTAGCGATGAGCAGTTCTTC	CAIRPGKGASDEQFF
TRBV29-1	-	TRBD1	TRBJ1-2	TGCAGCGTTTCCTACCGGACAGGGCGAGGCTATGGCTACACCTTC	CSVSYRTGRGYGYTF
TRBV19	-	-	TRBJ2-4	TGTGCCAGTAGTTATGGGGAATTGGGTTCCGGGGCTGACAAAAACATTCAGTACTTC	CASSYGELGSGADKNIQYF
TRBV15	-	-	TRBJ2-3	TGTGCCACCAGCAGAAAGACAGTCTTTATCACAGATACGCAGTATTTT	CATSRKTVFITDTQYF
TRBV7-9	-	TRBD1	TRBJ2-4	TGTGCCAGCAGCTTAGGAACAGGGGGAAACATTCAGTACTTC	CASSLGTGGNIQYF
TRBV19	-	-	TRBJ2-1	TGTGCCAGTAGCGGGAGTTTCTACAATGAGCAGTTCTTC	CASSGSFYNEQFF
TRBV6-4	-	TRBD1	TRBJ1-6	TGTGCCAGCAGGGCCAACAGGGGGCCGGATTCACCCCTCCACTTT	CASRANRGPDSPLHF
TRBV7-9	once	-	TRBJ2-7	TGTGCCAGCAGCTCCTATATGGACTCCTACGAGCAGTACTTC	CASSSYMDSYEQYF
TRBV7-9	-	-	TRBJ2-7	TGTGCCAGCAGCTTAATGAGTTTCGACGAGCAGTACTTC	CASSLMSFDEQYF
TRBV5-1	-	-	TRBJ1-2	TGCGCCAGCAGCTTGAACGGGGACTGGGAACTGGGCTACACCTTC	CASSLNGDWELGYTF
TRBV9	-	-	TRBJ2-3	TGTGCCAGCAGCGTAGGGCCTGGCACAGATACGCAGTATTTT	CASSVGPGTDTQYF
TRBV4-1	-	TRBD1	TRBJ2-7	TGCGCCAGCAGCTACCGGGACAGTGGCCACGAGCAGTACTTC	CASSYRDSGHEQYF
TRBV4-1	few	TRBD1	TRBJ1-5	TGCGCCAGCAGCCACCCCGGAGGGACAGGGCTAACGTCCCAGCATTTT	CASSHPGGTGLTSQHF
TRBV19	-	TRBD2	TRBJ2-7	TGTGCCAGTAGTACGACTAGCCGACAATCCTACGAGCAGTACTTC	CASSTTSRQSYEQYF
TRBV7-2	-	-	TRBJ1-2	TGTGCCAGCAGCCCCTATACAATCCTATCGAACTATGGCTACACCTTC	CASSPYTILSNYGYTF
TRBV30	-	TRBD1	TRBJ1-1	TGTGCCTGGAGTGATCCCGGGACAGCGAACACTGAAGCTTTCTTT	CAWSDPGTANTEAFF
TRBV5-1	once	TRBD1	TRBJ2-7	TGCGCCAGCAGCCGCCGGGGACAGGGGGGCGACGAGCAGTACTTC	CASSRRGQGGDEQYF
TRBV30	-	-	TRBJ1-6	TGTGCCTGGACTGACGGCGTCAGCTCCTATAATTCACCCTTCCACTTT	CAWTDGVSSYNSPFHF
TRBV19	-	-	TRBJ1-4	TGTGCCAGTATATGGCGTGAAAAACTGTTTTTT	CASIWREKLFF
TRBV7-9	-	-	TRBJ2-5	TGTGCCAGCACTGCACTTGAATCCCTTGGCCGAGAGACCCAGTACTTC	CASTALESLGRETQYF
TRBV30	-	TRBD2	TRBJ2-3	TGTGCCTGGAGTTATTTTGCGGGGGGGCCAGATACGCAGTATTTT	CAWSYFAGGPDTQYF
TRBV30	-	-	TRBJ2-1	TGTGCCTGGAGTGATGGCGGGGTCCACAATGAGCAGTTCTTC	CAWSDGGVHNEQFF
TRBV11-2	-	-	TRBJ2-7	TGTGCCAGCAGCTTCGGACGTGTCGTTGGCGAGCAGTACTTC	CASSFGRVVGEQYF
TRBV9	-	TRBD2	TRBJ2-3	TGTGCCAGCAGCGCCGGACTAGAAGATACGCAGTATTTT	CASSAGLEDTQYF
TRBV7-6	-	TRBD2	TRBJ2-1	TGTGCCAGCAGCAGGACTAGCGGCTCCTACAATGAGCAGTTCTTC	CASSRTSGSYNEQFF
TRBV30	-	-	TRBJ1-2	TGTGCCTGGAGTATGATTTGGGGCAGGGAGTATGGCTACACCTTC	CAWSMIWGREYGYTF
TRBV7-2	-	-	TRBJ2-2	TGTGCCAGCAGCATCAGCTGGAACCCCGGGGAGCTGTTTTTT	CASSISWNPGELFF
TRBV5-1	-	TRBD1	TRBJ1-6	TGCGCCAGCAGCTTGGGCCTGTTAGGGGGCTCAGACATAAATTCACCCCTCCACTTT	CASSLGLLGGSDINSPLHF
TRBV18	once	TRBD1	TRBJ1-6	TGTGCCAGCTCGCCGGGGACAGGGTATAATTCACCCCTCCACTTT	CASSPGTGYNSPLHF
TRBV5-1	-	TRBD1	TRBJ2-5	TGCGCCAGCAGCGTAGGGAGCTCCAGGGGGGAGACCCAGTACTTC	CASSVGSSRGETQYF
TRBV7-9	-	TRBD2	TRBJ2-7	TGTGCCAGCACCTCTAGCGGGGCACACTACGAGCAGTACTTC	CASTSSGAHYEQYF
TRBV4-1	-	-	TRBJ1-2	TGCGCCAGCAGCCAAGGGGAATTCTACGGCTACACCTTC	CASSQGEFYGYTF
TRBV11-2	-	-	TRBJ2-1	TGTGCCAGCAAGCTTAGGGAAATTAGCGGATCCTACAATGAGCAGTTCTTC	CASKLREISGSYNEQFF